This entry features one T cell receptor beta chain sequence. V shed 6 bases, J shed 2 bases, and the junction held 6 bases outside the gene matches. There are 14 residues in the CDR3. Germline lookup yields CDR1 SGHDT and CDR2 YYEEEE. Sequenced by immunoSEQ multiplex PCR; TCRdb stores in-frame clones only, minus some. The sample has tens of thousands of clones, approximately 78% seen once. The record originates from a study of OX40 agonist ivuxolimab in advanced cancers. On the study more broadly: Antecedent anti-PD-1, anti-PD-L1 or anti-CTLA-4 therapy was permissible, with roughly 36% having received some. Three patients, one with hepatocellular carcinoma and two with cutaneous melanoma, achieved partial responses.

Sequencing used CD4+ or CD8+ T cells sorted from blood, obtained in a trial of the OX40 agonist ivuxolimab. The chain uses TRBV5-6 and TRBJ2-3; 7 bases are shared with TRBD1. This sequence originates from an adult with an advanced solid tumor such as melanoma, head and neck, liver or kidney cancer. The CDR3 DNA sequence: TGTGCCAGCACCCGACAGGGCACCACAGATACGCAGTATTTT. It specifies CASTRQGTTDTQYF.